This T cell receptor beta chain was recorded in a study of cytomegalovirus exposure and HLA in healthy donors. Both 60 Vbeta primers and 13 Jbeta primers went into the PCR. Assay: immunoSEQ multiplex PCR; the TCRdb copy retains only in-frame clones and omits some. The table records some 95,000 clones, roughly 71% of them present only once. Germline V gene data show CDR1 as MGHRA and CDR2 as YSYEKL. CDR3 length: 14 residues. The V end was cut by 0 bases, the J end by 6 bases, with 10 bases between. This sequence originates from a woman between 18 and 29 years old in good health and CMV-seropositive. The specimen sequenced was PBMCs. The J gene is TRBJ2-3, the V gene TRBV4-1; D may be TRBD1 (6 bases). CDR3 in DNA: TGCGCCAGCAGCCAAGAGGGTAGGGGGGATACGCAGTATTTT. Residues: CASSQEGRGDTQYF.